These 8 T cell receptor beta chains were sequenced from one sample in a study of Ad26.COV2.S vaccination and SARS-CoV-2 variants. Profiled with immunoSEQ multiplex PCR; TCRdb holds only in-frame clones, not every one. The table includes hundreds of thousands of clones, roughly 89% detected once. Treatment meaning: over 15 received Ad26.COV2.S at low or high dose, single or two shots; about 5 received placebo; per-sample allocation not given. After the first vaccine or placebo injection, samples were drawn on day 63. The sample consisted of peripheral blood, taken in a trial of Ad26.COV2.S vaccine versus placebo. These receptors originate from a person between 18 and 65 years old who received the Ad26.COV2.S COVID-19 vaccine or a placebo.

The chain links TRBV25-1 to TRBJ2-1, with TRBD1 matching 7 bases. Losses at the gene ends were 4 bases for V and 5 bases for J; bases not matched to a gene: 8. The germline CDR1 and CDR2 sequences are MGHDK and SYGVNS. The CDR3 is 15 amino acids. The CDR3 DNA reads as TGTGCCAGCAGTGGAGACAGGGACAATAACAATGAGCAGTTCTTC. Translating gives CASSGDRDNNNEQFF.

The chain joins TRBV6-1 to TRBJ2-1; 7 nucleotides align to TRBD2. CDR3 length: 15 residues. CDR1 MNHNS and CDR2 SASEGT come from the germline V gene. V shed 6 bases and J 5 bases; nucleotides not matched to a gene: 10. Here the CDR3 reads CASSNRDYGDNEQFF. The CDR3 bases are TGTGCCAGCAGCAACCGGGACTATGGAGACAATGAGCAGTTCTTC.

The chain is built from TRBV28 and TRBJ1-2, with TRBD1 as a possible D gene (5 bases). The CDR3 totals 13 residues. Germline V lookup: CDR1 MDHEN, CDR2 SYDVKM. Trimming left V 3 bases short and J 4 bases short, with 9 bases between. In nucleotides, the CDR3 is TGTGCCAGCAGTTTCACCGGGGCCTATGGCTACACCTTC. Encoded protein: CASSFTGAYGYTF.

This clone appeared once. The rearrangement uses TRBV7-2 and TRBJ2-5; D is possibly TRBD1 (6 bases). Trimming stripped 7 bases from V and 1 base from J, with 13 bases between. CDR3 length: 14 residues. Germline CDR1 reads SGHTA; CDR2 reads FQGNSA. This CDR3 reads CASTVRTVQETQYF. CDR3 DNA: TGTGCCAGCACCGTAAGGACAGTCCAAGAGACCCAGTACTTC.

The rearrangement uses TRBV5-5 and TRBJ2-2; TRBD1 agrees at 8 bases. Germline values: CDR1 SGHKS, CDR2 YYEKEE (reference sequence). Unmatched junction bases numbered 6, after V lost 4 bases and J lost 1 base. The CDR3 spans 16 residues. CDR3 sequence: CASSPPGTGNTGELFF. The CDR3 DNA reads as TGTGCCAGCAGCCCCCCCGGGACAGGGAACACCGGGGAGCTGTTTTTT.

J is TRBJ1-2 and V is TRBV12-5, with TRBD1 as a possible D gene (5 bases). This CDR3 spans 12 amino acids. Germline V gene sequence: CDR1 LGHNT, CDR2 FRNRAP. The V and J ends lost 6 bases and 3 bases respectively, with 8 bases between them. In nucleotides, the CDR3 is TGTGCTAGTGGCCGGGACTACTATGGCTACACCTTC. Its translation: CASGRDYYGYTF.

CDR3 DNA sequence: TGCAGCGCAAAAGGGTATGGGGATACGCAGTATTTT. Protein: CSAKGYGDTQYF. The rearrangement links TRBV29-1 to TRBJ2-3, with D uncertain. The V end lost 7 bases, the J end lost 6 bases, and 14 bases lay between the germline ends. Germline lookup yields CDR1 SQVTM and CDR2 ANQGSEA. The CDR3 is 12 amino acids.

The chain couples TRBV9 to TRBJ1-6; TRBD1 aligns across 7 bases. Trimming took 4 bases from V and 7 from J; bases not matched to a gene: 8. Germline V gives CDR1 SGDLS, CDR2 YYNGEE. CDR3 size: 15 residues. As DNA, the CDR3 is TGTGCCAGCAGCTCCGCCGGGACAGCCAATTCACCCCTCCACTTT. Protein: CASSSAGTANSPLHF.